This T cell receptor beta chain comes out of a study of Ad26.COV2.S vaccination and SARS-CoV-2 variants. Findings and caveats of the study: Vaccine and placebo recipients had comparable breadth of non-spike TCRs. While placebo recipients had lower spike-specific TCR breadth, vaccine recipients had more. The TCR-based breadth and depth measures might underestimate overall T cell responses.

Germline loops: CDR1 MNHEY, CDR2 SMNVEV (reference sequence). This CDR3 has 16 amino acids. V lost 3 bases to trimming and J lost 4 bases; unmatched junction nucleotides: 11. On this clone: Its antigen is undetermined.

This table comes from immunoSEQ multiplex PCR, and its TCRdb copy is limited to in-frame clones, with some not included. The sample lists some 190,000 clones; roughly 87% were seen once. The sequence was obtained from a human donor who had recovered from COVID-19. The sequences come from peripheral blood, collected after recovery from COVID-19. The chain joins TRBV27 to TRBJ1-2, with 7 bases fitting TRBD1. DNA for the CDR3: TGTGCCAGCAGTTTCTCCGGGACAGCTGCCCCCTATGGCTACACCTTC. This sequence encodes CASSFSGTAAPYGYTF.